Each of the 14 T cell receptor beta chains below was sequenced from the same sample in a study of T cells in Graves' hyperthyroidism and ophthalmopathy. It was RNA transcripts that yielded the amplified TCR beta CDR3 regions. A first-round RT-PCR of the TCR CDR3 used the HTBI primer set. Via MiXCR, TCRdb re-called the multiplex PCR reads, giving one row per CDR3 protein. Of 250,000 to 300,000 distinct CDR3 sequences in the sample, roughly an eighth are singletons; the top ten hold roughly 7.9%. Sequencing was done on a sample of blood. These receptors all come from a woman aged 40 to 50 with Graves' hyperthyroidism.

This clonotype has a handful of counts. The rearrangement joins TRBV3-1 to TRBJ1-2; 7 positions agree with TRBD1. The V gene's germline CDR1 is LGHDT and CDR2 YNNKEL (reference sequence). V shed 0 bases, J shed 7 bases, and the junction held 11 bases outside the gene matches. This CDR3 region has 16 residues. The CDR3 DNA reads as TGTGCCAGCAGCCAAGACCCAGGGGGGTCGGGAGGTGGCTACACCTTC. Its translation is CASSQDPGGSGGGYTF.

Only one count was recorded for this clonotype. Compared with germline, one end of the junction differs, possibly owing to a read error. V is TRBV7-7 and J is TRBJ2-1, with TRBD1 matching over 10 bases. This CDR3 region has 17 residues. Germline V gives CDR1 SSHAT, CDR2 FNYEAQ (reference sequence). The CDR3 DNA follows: TGTGCTAGCAGCTTAGACTCTCGGGACAGGGGCTACAATGAGCAGTTCTTC. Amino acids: CASSLDSRDRGYNEQFF.

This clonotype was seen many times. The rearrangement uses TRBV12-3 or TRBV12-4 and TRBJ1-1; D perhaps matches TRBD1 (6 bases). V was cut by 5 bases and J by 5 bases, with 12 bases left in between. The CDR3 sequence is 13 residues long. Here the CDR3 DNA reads TGTGCCAGCAGTATTAACAGGGTTACTGAAGCTTTCTTT. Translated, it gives CASSINRVTEAFF.

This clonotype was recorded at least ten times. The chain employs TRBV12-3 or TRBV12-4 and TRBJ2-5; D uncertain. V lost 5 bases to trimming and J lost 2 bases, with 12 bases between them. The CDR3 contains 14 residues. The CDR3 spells CASSPRRSQETQYF. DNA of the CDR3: TGTGCCAGCAGTCCCCGTAGGTCTCAAGAGACCCAGTACTTC.

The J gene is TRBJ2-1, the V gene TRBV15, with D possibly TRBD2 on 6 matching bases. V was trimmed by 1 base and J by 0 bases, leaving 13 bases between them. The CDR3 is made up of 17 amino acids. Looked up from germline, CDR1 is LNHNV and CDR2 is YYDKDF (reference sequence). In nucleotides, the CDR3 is TGTGCCACCAGCAGAGTGGGGGGAGTAGGCTCCTACAATGAGCAGTTCTTC. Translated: CATSRVGGVGSYNEQFF.

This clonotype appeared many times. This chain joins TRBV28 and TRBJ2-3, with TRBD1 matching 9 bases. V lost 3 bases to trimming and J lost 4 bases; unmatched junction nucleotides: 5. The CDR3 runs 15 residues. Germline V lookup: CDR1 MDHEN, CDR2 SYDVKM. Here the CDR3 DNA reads TGTGCCAGCAGTTTGTGGGACAGGGCTTCAGATACGCAGTATTTT. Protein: CASSLWDRASDTQYF.

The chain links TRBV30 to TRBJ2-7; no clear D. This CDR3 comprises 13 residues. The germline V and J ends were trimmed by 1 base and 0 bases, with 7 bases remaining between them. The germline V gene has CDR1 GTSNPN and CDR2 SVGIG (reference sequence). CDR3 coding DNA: TGTGCCTGGAGTGCCGCTAGCTCCTACGAGCAGTACTTC. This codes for CAWSAASSYEQYF.

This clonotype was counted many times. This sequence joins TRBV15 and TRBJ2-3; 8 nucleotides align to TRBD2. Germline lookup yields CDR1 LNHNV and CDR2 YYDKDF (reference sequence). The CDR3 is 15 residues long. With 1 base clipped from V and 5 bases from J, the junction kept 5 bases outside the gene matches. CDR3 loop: CATSRAGGPGDTQYF. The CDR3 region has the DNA TGTGCCACCAGCAGAGCGGGAGGGCCAGGAGATACGCAGTATTTT. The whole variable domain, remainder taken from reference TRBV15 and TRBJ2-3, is DAMVIQNPRYQVTQFGKPVTLSCSQTLNHNVMYWYQQKSSQAPKLLFHYYDKDFNNEADTPDNFQSRRPNTSFCFLDIRSPGLGDTAMYLCATSRAGGPGDTQYFGPGTRLTVL.

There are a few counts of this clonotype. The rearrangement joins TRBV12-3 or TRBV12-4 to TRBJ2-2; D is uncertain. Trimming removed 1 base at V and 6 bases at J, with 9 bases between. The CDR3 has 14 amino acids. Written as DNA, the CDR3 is TGTGCCAGCAGTTTAGAGTCTTGGTCCGGGGAGCTGTTTTTT. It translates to CASSLESWSGELFF.

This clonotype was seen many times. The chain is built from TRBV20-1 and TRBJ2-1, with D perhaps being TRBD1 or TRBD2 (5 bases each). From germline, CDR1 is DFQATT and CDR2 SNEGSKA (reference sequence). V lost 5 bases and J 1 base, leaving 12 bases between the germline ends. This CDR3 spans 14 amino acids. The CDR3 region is CSAGTPGSYNEQFF. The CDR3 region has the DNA TGCAGTGCTGGGACCCCTGGGTCCTACAATGAGCAGTTCTTC.

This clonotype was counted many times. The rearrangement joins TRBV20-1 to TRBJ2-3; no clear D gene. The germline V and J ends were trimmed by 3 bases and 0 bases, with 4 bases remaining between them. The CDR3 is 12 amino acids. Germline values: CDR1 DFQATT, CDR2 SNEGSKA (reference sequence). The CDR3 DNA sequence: TGCAGTGCTAGGTGGAGCACAGATACGCAGTATTTT. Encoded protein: CSARWSTDTQYF.

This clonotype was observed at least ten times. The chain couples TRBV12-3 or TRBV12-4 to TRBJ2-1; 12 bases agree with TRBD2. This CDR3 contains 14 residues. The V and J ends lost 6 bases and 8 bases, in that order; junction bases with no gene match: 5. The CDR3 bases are TGTGCCAGCAGATCTAGCGGGAGGGCCGATGAGCAGTTCTTC. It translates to CASRSSGRADEQFF.

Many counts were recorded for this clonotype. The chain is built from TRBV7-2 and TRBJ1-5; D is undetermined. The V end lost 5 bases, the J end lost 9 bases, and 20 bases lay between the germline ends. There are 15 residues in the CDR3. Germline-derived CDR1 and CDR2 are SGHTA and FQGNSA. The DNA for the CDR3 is TGTGCCAGCAGCCCGGTAGGGCTTCAGGATCGGCCCCAGCATTTT. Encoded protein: CASSPVGLQDRPQHF.

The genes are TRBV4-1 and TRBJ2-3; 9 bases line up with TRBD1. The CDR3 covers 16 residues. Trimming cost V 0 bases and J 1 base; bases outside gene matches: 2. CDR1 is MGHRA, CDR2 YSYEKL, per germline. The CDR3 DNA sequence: TGCGCCAGCAGCCAAGAGGGGGACAGGGGCACAGATACGCAGTATTTT. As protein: CASSQEGDRGTDTQYF.